This TCR beta chain is drawn from a study of PD-1 blockade in classical Hodgkin lymphoma. Germline-derived CDR1 and CDR2 are LGHNA and YSLEER. The V end lost 0 bases, the J end lost 4 bases, and 4 bases lay between the germline ends. The CDR3 consists of 12 residues. This clone has more than one count but fewer than ten. This same CDR3 is encoded by further DNA sequences in the sample. Every patient experienced relapse after autologous stem cell transplantation, and brentuximab vedotin exposure varied. The assay was immunoSEQ multiplex PCR, and TCRdb's table has in-frame clones only and misses some. The repertoire includes 15,000 to 20,000 clones, about 85% of them detected once, and roughly 19% sits in the top ten.

The V and J genes are TRBV4-3 and TRBJ2-7; D unclear. The receptor comes from a human donor with classical Hodgkin lymphoma. Sequencing used peripheral blood mononuclear cells (PBMCs), obtained before the second cycle of nivolumab. The CDR3 here is CASSQDGYEQYF. CDR3 DNA: TGCGCCAGCAGCCAAGACGGTTACGAGCAGTACTTC.